This record concerns one TCR beta chain sequence. Its antigen is unidentified. The record originates from a study of cytotoxic CD8 clonotypes in ibrutinib-treated CLL. Background on the study: The patients comprised approximately 11 relapsed/refractory and roughly 15 treatment-naive cases, about 18 IGHV unmutated. Partial responses totalled 24 and complete responses 2; after median 68 months, roughly 14 remained remitted and approximately twelve progressed.

Notes on the study in general: Starting clonality was above that of age-matched healthy donors and tracked circulating CD8+ T-cell counts. Public clonotypes, found uncommonly, either contracted or stayed stable on treatment.

CDR1 SGHRS and CDR2 YFSETQ come from the germline V gene. The CDR3 runs to 16 residues. V gave up 6 bases and J gave up 2 bases; unmatched junction bases: 9. Some clones are missing from TCRdb's copy, which holds only in-frame ones; the method was immunoSEQ multiplex PCR. The table lists approximately 97,000 clones, about 74% of them singletons, with around 23% in the top ten. This sequence originates from a human donor with chronic lymphocytic leukemia. Sequences were derived from PBMCs, sampled after 24 months of ibrutinib treatment. The chain is built from TRBV5-1 and TRBJ2-3; 10 bases fit TRBD2. The CDR3 sequence: CASTISGGTYTDTQYF. Here the CDR3 DNA reads TGCGCCAGCACGATTAGCGGGGGGACTTACACAGATACGCAGTATTTT.